This T cell receptor (beta chain) was captured by sequencing in a study of blood T cell repertoires in COVID-19. Study in general: T cells, B-cell-depleted T cells, or PBMCs supplied cDNA or gDNA.

The CDR3 sequence is 14 residues long. Looked up from germline, CDR1 is SQVTM and CDR2 is ANQGSEA. Trimming left V 7 bases short and J 5 bases short, with 18 bases between. Sequenced by immunoSEQ multiplex PCR; TCRdb stores in-frame clones only, minus some. The sample has just under 150,000 clones; roughly 90% are singletons. The sequenced sample consisted of peripheral blood. The gene calls are TRBV29-1 and TRBJ2-1; no definite D call. The sequence was obtained from a woman between 45 and 65 years old with acute or convalescent COVID-19. The CDR3 region is CSAETRREDNEQFF. CDR3 coding DNA: TGCAGCGCCGAGACTCGCCGCGAGGACAATGAGCAGTTCTTC.